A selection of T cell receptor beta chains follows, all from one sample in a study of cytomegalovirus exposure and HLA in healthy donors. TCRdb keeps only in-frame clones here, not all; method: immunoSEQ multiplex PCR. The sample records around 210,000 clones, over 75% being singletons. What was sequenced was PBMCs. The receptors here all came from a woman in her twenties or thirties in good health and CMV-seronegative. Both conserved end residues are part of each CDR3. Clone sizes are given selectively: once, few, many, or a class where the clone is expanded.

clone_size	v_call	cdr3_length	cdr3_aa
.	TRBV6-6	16	CASTLRIGTNTGELFF
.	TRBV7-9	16	CASSLAGTSGGDTQYF
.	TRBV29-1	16	CSVVGFLGQGYNEQFF
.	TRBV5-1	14	CASSLTGENTEAFF
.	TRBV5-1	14	CASSLGVTKNIQYF
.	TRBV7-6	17	CASSLAGGTSSGNTIYF
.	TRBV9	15	CASSVGTGGEETQYF
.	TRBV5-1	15	CASSLAGAATGELFF
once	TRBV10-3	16	CAISASSTLRNEKLFF
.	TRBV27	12	CASSPAYNEQFF
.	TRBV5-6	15	CASSFGQSVSYEQYF
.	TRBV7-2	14	CASRTAGGIDTQYF
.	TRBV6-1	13	CASMRQGLYTIYF
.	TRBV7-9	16	CASSPGTGVIAGELFF
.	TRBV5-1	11	CASREGSEQYF
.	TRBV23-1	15	CASSQLGQQNQPQHF
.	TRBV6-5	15	CASSYGTGPNQPQHF